This T cell receptor (beta chain) was sequenced in a study of shared clonotypes between healthy human individuals. Trimming cost V 10 bases and J 2 bases, with 14 bases left between them. CDR1 SNHLY and CDR2 FYNNEI come from the germline V gene. The CDR3 runs 13 residues. Study-wide results and limits: Few donors restricted represented genetic and exposure-history diversity.

Measured with immunoSEQ multiplex PCR; TCRdb has only the in-frame clones, and not every one. Here the sample spans about 2 million clones, 85% to 95% being singletons. In the case of this clone: The antigen remains unidentified.

Sequencing was carried out using naive CD4+ T cells sorted from blood. Subset described: CD45RA+ positively selected. This chain uses TRBV2 with TRBJ2-5, with a tentative D call TRBD1 (5 bases). The source is a young man in good health. The CDR3 region is CATMKQEQETQYF. The CDR3 coding sequence is TGTGCCACCATGAAACAGGAGCAAGAGACCCAGTACTTC.